A single sample gave rise to the 17 T cell receptor beta chains below, sequenced in a study of cytomegalovirus exposure and HLA in healthy donors. PCR amplification relied on 60 Vbeta primers (plus 13 Jbeta primers). Clones were sequenced by immunoSEQ multiplex PCR, and TCRdb holds only the in-frame ones, with some missing. This sample carries more than 90,000 clones, about four fifths of them seen once, and the ten largest clones take roughly 3.8%. What was sequenced was PBMCs. The receptors come from a man aged 50-60 years in good health and CMV-seronegative.

V gene TRBV29-1 combines with J gene TRBJ2-3; 7 bases are a match to TRBD2. The CDR3 consists of 15 residues. The ends lost 6 bases at V and 1 base at J; junction bases unmatched: 10. The germline V gene has CDR1 SQVTM and CDR2 ANQGSEA. The CDR3 region is CSVGGDWGGTDTQYF. CDR3 DNA: TGCAGCGTGGGGGGGGACTGGGGGGGCACAGATACGCAGTATTTT.

In DNA, the CDR3 is TGTGCCAGCAGTTCCCCAACTGGGGCCAACGTCCTGACTTTC. Translation gives CASSSPTGANVLTF. The chain links TRBV28 to TRBJ2-6; D is uncertain. V shed 4 bases and J shed 2 bases, with 6 bases lying between them. The CDR3 runs to 14 residues. The germline gives CDR1 MDHEN, CDR2 SYDVKM. Supplemented by reference TRBV28 and TRBJ2-6, the full variable domain reads DVKVTQSSRYLVKRTGEKVFLECVQDMDHENMFWYRQDPGLGLRLIYFSYDVKMKEKGDIPEGYSVSREKKERFSLILESASTNQTSMYLCASSSPTGANVLTFGAGSRLTVL.

V is TRBV4-2 and J is TRBJ2-1, with D possibly matching TRBD2 (5 bases). The V end lost 0 bases, the J end lost 6 bases, and 15 bases lay between the germline ends. CDR1 and CDR2 (germline): LGHNA, YNFKEQ. This CDR3 is 16 amino acids long. DNA of the CDR3: TGTGCCAGCAGCCAAGAGAACCTAGCCGTCGGCAATGAGCAGTTCTTC. It yields the protein CASSQENLAVGNEQFF.

CDR3 nucleotide sequence: TGCGCCAGCAGCTTGACAGGGGGTAATCAGCCCCAGCATTTT. Its protein is CASSLTGGNQPQHF. This rearrangement joins TRBV5-1 to TRBJ1-5; 8 bases align to TRBD1. The CDR3 spans 14 residues. The junction had 1 base not matched to a gene; V was cut back by 1 base and J by 4 bases. CDR1 and CDR2 from the germline V gene are SGHRS and YFSETQ.

The chain employs TRBV2 and TRBJ2-7; tentatively, D is TRBD2 (6 bases). Germline V CDR1 and CDR2: SNHLY, FYNNEI. V was shortened by 7 bases and J by 2 bases, with 15 bases between the two germline ends. The CDR3 is 14 amino acids. The CDR3 DNA reads TGTGCCAGCACTCGGGACTTGCCCGCCTACGAGCAGTACTTC. Translated: CASTRDLPAYEQYF.

The genes are TRBV5-4 and TRBJ2-7; 7 bases are shared with TRBD2. Looked up from germline, CDR1 is SGHNT and CDR2 is YYREEE (reference sequence). The trim removed 0 bases at V and 3 bases at J, leaving 6 bases unmatched. The CDR3 extends over 15 amino acids. In DNA, the CDR3 is TGTGCCAGCAGCTTGGAGCTAGCGGATGTCTACGAGCAGTACTTC. Residues: CASSLELADVYEQYF.

This clone was recorded a few times. V and J are TRBV27 and TRBJ1-5; no reliable D call. The germline V gene encodes CDR1 MNHEY and CDR2 SMNVEV (reference sequence). The length of the CDR3 is 13 residues. Trimming took 3 bases from V and 4 from J, leaving 7 bases between them. The CDR3 sequence is CASSLAVNQPQHF. CDR3 nucleotide sequence: TGTGCCAGCAGTTTGGCCGTAAATCAGCCCCAGCATTTT.

V gene TRBV7-3 combines with J gene TRBJ2-2, with 10 bases aligning to TRBD2. V dropped 5 bases and J dropped 6; count of bases not matched to a gene: 3. This CDR3 spans 14 amino acids. Germline CDR1 SGHTA, CDR2 FQGTGA. Here the CDR3 DNA reads TGTGCCAGCAGCCTTAGCGGGAGGTCCGGGGAGCTGTTTTTT. The encoded protein is CASSLSGRSGELFF.

This clone has only a few counts. The V call is TRBV10-3, the J call TRBJ2-3, with 7 nucleotides matching TRBD2. Losses at the gene ends were 11 bases for V and 6 bases for J; bases not matched to a gene: 5. The CDR3 has 11 residues. Looked up from germline, CDR1 is ENHRY and CDR2 is SYGVKD. The CDR3 reads CAVGRRDTQYF. DNA of the CDR3: TGTGCCGTCGGGAGGCGCGATACGCAGTATTTT.

The chain has TRBV9 and TRBJ2-3; TRBD2 matches at 7 bases. Germline V gene lookup returns CDR1 SGDLS and CDR2 YYNGEE. Germline trimming cut 7 bases from V and 5 bases from J; bases unmatched to any gene: 10. The CDR3 has 14 residues. The CDR3 loop is CASGWEGYGDTQYF. CDR3 bases: TGTGCCAGCGGGTGGGAGGGTTACGGAGATACGCAGTATTTT.

This chain links TRBV7-2 with TRBJ2-5; unclear D gene. Near its end, the DNA agrees better with TRBJ2-7, so the J call may be wrong. The CDR3 runs to 15 residues. Germline-derived CDR1 and CDR2 are SGHTA and FQGNSA. In DNA form, the CDR3 reads TGTGCCAGCAGCTTAGGAGTCCTGAACTCCTACGAGCAGTACTTC. Its protein product is CASSLGVLNSYEQYF.

The chain has TRBV25-1 and TRBJ2-1; 7 bases are shared with TRBD2. CDR1 and CDR2 from the germline V gene are MGHDK and SYGVNS. The J segment lost 3 bases and the V segment lost 3 bases, leaving 8 bases of the junction unmatched. The CDR3 is made up of 16 amino acids. The CDR3 DNA is TGTGCCAGCAGTGATTCGACTAGCAGCCTCTACAATGAGCAGTTCTTC. It is translated as CASSDSTSSLYNEQFF. Drawing the rest from reference TRBV25-1 and TRBJ2-1, the complete variable domain is EADIYQTPRYLVIGTGKKITLECSQTMGHDKMYWYQQDPGMELHLIHYSYGVNSTEKGDLSSESTVSRIRTEHFPLTLESARPSHTSQYLCASSDSTSSLYNEQFFGPGTRLTVL.

The chain links TRBV27 to TRBJ2-1; TRBD2 might be the D (6 bases). Per the germline V gene, CDR1 is MNHEY and CDR2 is SMNVEV (reference sequence). V was pared by 3 bases and J by 13 bases, with 25 bases between. This CDR3 region has 16 residues. CDR3 amino acids: CASSFDDPGTSEDQFF. For the CDR3, the DNA is TGTGCCAGCAGTTTCGACGATCCAGGGACTTCTGAAGACCAGTTCTTC.

This sequence joins TRBV5-4 and TRBJ2-7; D is possibly TRBD2 (6 bases). Germline V gene data show CDR1 as SGHNT and CDR2 as YYREEE (reference sequence). The CDR3 spans 14 residues. The V end was cut by 4 bases, the J end by 0 bases, with 11 bases between. The CDR3 sequence: CASSPASDSYEQYF. As DNA, the CDR3 is TGTGCCAGCAGCCCTGCTAGCGACTCCTACGAGCAGTACTTC.

This clone was found once. The V and J genes are TRBV7-9 and TRBJ1-5, with 7 bases that match TRBD1. This CDR3 region has 14 residues. Germline assignment: CDR1 SEHNR and CDR2 FQNEAQ (reference sequence). Losses at the gene ends were 4 bases for V and 7 bases for J; bases not matched to a gene: 7. CDR3 amino acids: CASSYGQDGQPQHF. The CDR3 DNA reads TGTGCCAGCAGCTATGGACAGGACGGGCAGCCCCAGCATTTT. The full variable domain, its missing parts supplied by reference TRBV7-9 and TRBJ1-5, is DTGVSQNPRHKITKRGQNVTFRCDPISEHNRLYWYRQTLGQGPEFLTYFQNEAQLEKSRLLSDRFSAERPKGSFSTLEIQRTEQGDSAMYLCASSYGQDGQPQHFGDGTRLSIL.

The V call is TRBV14, the J call TRBJ2-1, with unresolved D. V lost 5 bases and J 0 bases, leaving 8 bases between the germline ends. The germline V gene has CDR1 SGHDN and CDR2 FVKESK. The CDR3 extends over 14 amino acids. CDR3 DNA: TGTGCCAGCAGCGCAGGCAGCTCCTACAATGAGCAGTTCTTC. Translated, it gives CASSAGSSYNEQFF.

The rearrangement links TRBV5-4 to TRBJ2-4; 9 bases map to TRBD1. The V gene end was trimmed by 3 bases and the J gene end by 3 bases; junction bases not matched to a gene: 4. The CDR3 consists of 15 residues. The V gene's germline CDR1 is SGHNT and CDR2 YYREEE (reference sequence). DNA of the CDR3: TGTGCCAGCAGCTGGGGGACAGGGCACAAAAACATTCAGTACTTC. It yields the protein CASSWGTGHKNIQYF.